What follows are 25 T cell receptor beta chains derived from one specimen sequenced in a study of siplizumab effects on memory and regulatory T cells (dated by TCRdb to between 2017 and 2020). Library creation used the immunoSEQ multiplex PCR assay. TCRdb holds this immuneACCESS table with in-frame rearrangements only. Some clones are missing; in checked studies, unresolved V genes explain under half, and the rest has no known cause. Counted in this sample were roughly 100,000 clones; 85% to 95% of them appeared once. About 0.32% of the sample is taken by the ten largest. Sequenced material: CD4+ T cells sorted from blood. The receptor source for this set is a human donor in good health.

This clone was recorded once. The V call is TRBV15, the J call TRBJ1-6, with D perhaps TRBD1 (5 bases). This CDR3 spans 16 amino acids. Germline CDR1 and CDR2: LNHNV and YYDKDF (reference sequence). V was shortened by 5 bases and J by 3 bases, with 14 bases between the two germline ends. CDR3 nucleotide sequence: TGTGCCACCAGCGATCCATCGAGGGGCTATAATTCACCCCTCCACTTT. Protein: CATSDPSRGYNSPLHF.

This CDR3 reads CATSRVSETQYF. The CDR3 bases are TGTGCCACCAGCAGAGTATCAGAGACCCAGTACTTC. The gene calls are TRBV15 and TRBJ2-5; D gene ambiguous. The germline CDR1 and CDR2 sequences are LNHNV and YYDKDF (reference sequence). V was clipped by 1 base and J by 4 bases, with 4 bases between them. The length of the CDR3 is 12 residues.

The genes are TRBV18 and TRBJ2-7, with a tentative D call TRBD2 (5 bases). CDR1 is KGHSH and CDR2 is LQKENI in the germline V gene. The CDR3 is 16 amino acids. Trimming pared 0 bases from V and 1 base from J, leaving 13 bases between. In DNA form, the CDR3 reads TGTGCCAGCTCACCACCGCAAGGACTCATGTCCTACGAGCAGTACTTC. The encoded protein is CASSPPQGLMSYEQYF.

The V gene is TRBV4-2, the J gene TRBJ1-4; 7 bases line up with TRBD1. Germline values: CDR1 LGHNA, CDR2 YNFKEQ. The CDR3 runs to 17 residues. Unmatched junction bases numbered 8, after V lost 4 bases and J lost 0 bases. The CDR3 reads CASSRYWTGATNEKLFF. The CDR3 nucleotides are TGTGCCAGCAGCCGCTATTGGACAGGCGCAACTAATGAAAAACTGTTTTTT.

The V gene is TRBV5-5, the J gene TRBJ1-2; D is undetermined. CDR3 length: 15 residues. Germline CDR1 reads SGHKS; CDR2 reads YYEKEE (reference sequence). Trimming shortened V by 1 base and J by 4 bases, and 14 bases separated the two germline ends. CDR3 residues: CASSLRAGWGYGYTF. The CDR3 bases are TGTGCCAGCAGCTTGAGGGCTGGGTGGGGCTATGGCTACACCTTC.

The chain uses TRBV12-5 and TRBJ2-7, with 8 bases that match TRBD2. The CDR3 is 15 amino acids. V lost 0 bases and J lost 6; bases outside the gene matches: 7. Germline V lookup: CDR1 LGHNT, CDR2 FRNRAP. The CDR3 here is CASGLVTGRAAEQYF. CDR3 bases: TGTGCTAGTGGTTTGGTCACCGGGAGGGCCGCCGAGCAGTACTTC.

V and J are TRBV19 and TRBJ1-3; D gene uncertain. This CDR3 has 17 amino acids. Trimming removed 3 bases at V and 4 bases at J, with 19 bases between. Germline loops: CDR1 LNHDA, CDR2 SQIVND (reference sequence). The CDR3, as DNA: TGTGCCAGTAGTATGTGGACTTTCGGGGTTTCCGGAAACACCATATATTTT. This codes for CASSMWTFGVSGNTIYF.

This sequence joins TRBV5-6 and TRBJ2-5; 9 bases are a match to TRBD2. There are 16 residues in the CDR3. After removal of 1 base from V and 2 bases from J, the junction contained 6 bases not matched to a gene. CDR1 SGHDT and CDR2 YYEEEE come from the germline V gene. Written as DNA, the CDR3 is TGTGCCAGCAGCTTGTACAGCGGGGGGCTTCAAGAGACCCAGTACTTC. It codes for CASSLYSGGLQETQYF.

This rearrangement joins TRBV5-4 to TRBJ2-2; 11 nucleotides line up with TRBD1. V lost 4 bases and J lost 7; bases outside the gene matches: 9. The CDR3 is made up of 16 amino acids. Germline loops: CDR1 SGHNT, CDR2 YYREEE (reference sequence). The CDR3 sequence: CASSLARTGGVGELFF. DNA for the CDR3: TGTGCCAGCAGCCTAGCTAGGACAGGGGGCGTCGGGGAGCTGTTTTTT.

The chain carries TRBV6-1 and TRBJ1-1; 8 nucleotides match TRBD1. CDR3 size: 15 residues. Germline values: CDR1 MNHNS, CDR2 SASEGT. Trimming took 6 bases from V and 0 from J; bases not matched to a gene: 6. CDR3 in amino acids: CASSDQGAMNTEAFF. The CDR3 bases are TGTGCCAGCAGCGACCAGGGGGCCATGAACACTGAAGCTTTCTTT.

The CDR3 sequence is CASRSGTRVEQFF. DNA for the CDR3: TGTGCCAGCAGGTCCGGGACTAGGGTTGAGCAGTTCTTC. The chain has TRBV7-9 and TRBJ2-1, with 8 bases aligning to TRBD2. The length of the CDR3 is 13 residues. Germline V gene lookup returns CDR1 SEHNR and CDR2 FQNEAQ (reference sequence). V dropped 6 bases and J dropped 9; count of bases not matched to a gene: 7.

The CDR3 loop reads CASAPDLATQYF. The DNA of the CDR3 is TGTGCCTCGGCCCCGGATCTCGCAACCCAGTACTTC. This rearrangement joins TRBV30 to TRBJ2-5; D is ambiguous. Germline V CDR1 and CDR2: GTSNPN, SVGIG (reference sequence). The CDR3 runs to 12 residues. Between the trimmed V and J ends, which lost 7 bases and 8 bases, there was a span of 17 bases.

The rearrangement joins TRBV2 to TRBJ2-2, with D possibly called TRBD1 or TRBD2 (5 bases each). CDR1 is SNHLY and CDR2 is FYNNEI in the germline V gene. The CDR3 is 14 residues long. Trimming stripped 6 bases from V and 5 bases from J, with 13 bases between. Here the CDR3 reads CASRGVGVTGELFF. CDR3 nucleotide sequence: TGTGCCAGCAGGGGGGTCGGGGTTACCGGGGAGCTGTTTTTT.

The rearrangement links TRBV19 to TRBJ1-2, with 7 bases aligning to TRBD1. The trim removed 8 bases at V and 4 bases at J, leaving 4 bases unmatched. Germline assignment: CDR1 LNHDA and CDR2 SQIVND (reference sequence). The CDR3 covers 12 residues. CDR3 nucleotide sequence: TGTGCCAGTCAACAGGGGCGCTATGGCTACACCTTC. Protein: CASQQGRYGYTF.

The chain couples TRBV6-1 to TRBJ2-5; D assignment may be TRBD1 or TRBD2 (5 bases each). Trimming stripped 2 bases from V and 4 bases from J, with 20 bases between. This CDR3 is 17 amino acids long. The V gene's germline CDR1 is MNHNS and CDR2 SASEGT. CDR3 protein: CASSERVRGSVGETQYF. The CDR3, as DNA: TGTGCCAGCAGTGAACGGGTGAGGGGATCGGTCGGAGAGACCCAGTACTTC.

The chain links TRBV30 to TRBJ2-7; no clear D. The CDR3 runs to 12 residues. The germline CDR1 and CDR2 sequences are GTSNPN and SVGIG (reference sequence). Trimming left V 4 bases short and J 6 bases short, with 13 bases between. In DNA, the CDR3 is TGTGCCTGGAACATCGACGATTCCGAGCAGTACTTC. This codes for CAWNIDDSEQYF.

J is TRBJ2-7 and V is TRBV23-1, with 11 nucleotides matching TRBD2. TRBV23-1 is recorded as an ORF, its role being uncertain. The CDR3 contains 18 residues. The trim removed 0 bases at V and 2 bases at J, leaving 9 bases unmatched. The CDR3 sequence: CASSQSMASGGPTYEQYF. In DNA form, the CDR3 reads TGCGCCAGCAGTCAATCGATGGCTAGCGGGGGGCCCACCTACGAGCAGTACTTC.

V and J are TRBV5-4 and TRBJ2-3; D may correspond to TRBD1 or TRBD2 (5 bases each). Looked up from germline, CDR1 is SGHNT and CDR2 is YYREEE (reference sequence). This CDR3 contains 16 residues. V was clipped by 1 base and J by 1 base, with 13 bases between them. The CDR3 nucleotides are TGTGCCAGCAGCTTGAGGGCCTTGGGGGGCACAGATACGCAGTATTTT. Protein product: CASSLRALGGTDTQYF.

This chain connects TRBV7-9 to TRBJ1-2; 8 nucleotides match TRBD1. The CDR3 runs 16 residues. The germline gives CDR1 SEHNR, CDR2 FQNEAQ (reference sequence). The J segment lost 5 bases and the V segment lost 1 base, leaving 9 bases of the junction unmatched. The CDR3 spells CASSLDRTGSLYGYTF. CDR3 DNA: TGTGCCAGCAGCTTAGACCGGACAGGGAGCTTATATGGCTACACCTTC.

This clone was seen only once. The chain combines TRBV6-4 with TRBJ2-1; D gene ambiguous. Trimming stripped 0 bases from V and 5 bases from J, with 11 bases between. CDR3 length: 15 amino acids. The germline gives CDR1 MRHNA, CDR2 SNTAGT. CDR3 loop: CASSDSRAGHNEQFF. The CDR3 nucleotides read TGTGCCAGCAGTGACTCCCGGGCAGGACACAATGAGCAGTTCTTC.

The chain has TRBV4-1 and TRBJ1-1; D may be TRBD1 (5 bases). The ends were cut back, 0 bases at V and 0 bases at J, with 11 bases in the middle. This CDR3 is 16 amino acids long. Germline loops: CDR1 MGHRA, CDR2 YSYEKL. The DNA for the CDR3 is TGCGCCAGCAGCCAAGATAAACGGGGGGTGAACACTGAAGCTTTCTTT. Protein sequence: CASSQDKRGVNTEAFF.

The chain recombines TRBV14 with TRBJ2-7; the D is unclear. Trimming cost V 1 base and J 5 bases, with 6 bases left between them. Germline CDR1 is SGHDN and CDR2 is FVKESK. This CDR3 has 12 amino acids. The CDR3 sequence is CASSQGRNEQYF. In DNA form, the CDR3 reads TGTGCCAGCAGCCAAGGTCGCAACGAGCAGTACTTC. Complete variable domain (other parts from reference TRBV14 and TRBJ2-7): EAGVTQFPSHSVIEKGQTVTLRCDPISGHDNLYWYRRVMGKEIKFLLHFVKESKQDESGMPNNRFLAERTGGTYSTLKVQPAELEDSGVYFCASSQGRNEQYFGPGTRLTVT.

The rearrangement uses TRBV19 and TRBJ2-1, with 15 bases matching TRBD2. Germline trimming cut 6 bases from V and 10 bases from J; bases unmatched to any gene: 4. CDR1 is LNHDA, CDR2 SQIVND, per germline (reference sequence). CDR3 size: 14 residues. This CDR3 is CASSTGTSGREQFF. The CDR3 DNA reads TGTGCCAGTAGCACCGGGACTAGCGGGAGGGAGCAGTTCTTC.

The rearrangement uses TRBV5-6 and TRBJ1-5; D uncertain. The CDR3 extends over 15 amino acids. CDR1 is SGHDT and CDR2 is YYEEEE in the germline V gene. Trimming took 1 base from V and 4 from J, leaving 12 bases between them. CDR3 amino acids: CASSLWRVPNQPQHF. The CDR3 nucleotides are TGTGCCAGCAGCTTGTGGAGGGTCCCAAATCAGCCCCAGCATTTT.

The chain links TRBV30 to TRBJ1-1; D is undetermined. CDR1 is GTSNPN and CDR2 is SVGIG in the germline V gene (reference sequence). Trimming removed 5 bases at V and 0 bases at J, with 7 bases between. The CDR3 spans 12 residues. The CDR3 spells CAWLGMNTEAFF. CDR3 nucleotide sequence: TGTGCCTGGCTGGGTATGAACACTGAAGCTTTCTTT.